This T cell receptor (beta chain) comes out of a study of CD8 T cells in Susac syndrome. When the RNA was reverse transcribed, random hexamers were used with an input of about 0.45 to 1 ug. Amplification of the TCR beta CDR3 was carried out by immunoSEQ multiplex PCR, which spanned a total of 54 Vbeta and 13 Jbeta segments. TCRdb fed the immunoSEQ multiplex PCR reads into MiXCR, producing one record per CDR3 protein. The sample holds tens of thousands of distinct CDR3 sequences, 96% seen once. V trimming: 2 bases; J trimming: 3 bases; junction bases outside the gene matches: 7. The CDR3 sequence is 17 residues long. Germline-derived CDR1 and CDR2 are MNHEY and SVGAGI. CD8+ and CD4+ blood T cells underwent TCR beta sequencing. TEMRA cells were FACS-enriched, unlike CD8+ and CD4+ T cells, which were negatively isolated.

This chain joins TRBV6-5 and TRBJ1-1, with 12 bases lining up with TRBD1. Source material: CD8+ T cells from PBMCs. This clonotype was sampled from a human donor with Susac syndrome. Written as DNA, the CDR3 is TGTGCCAGCAGTTACACGGGACAGGGGGCGTTCGACACTGAAGCTTTCTTT. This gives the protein CASSYTGQGAFDTEAFF.